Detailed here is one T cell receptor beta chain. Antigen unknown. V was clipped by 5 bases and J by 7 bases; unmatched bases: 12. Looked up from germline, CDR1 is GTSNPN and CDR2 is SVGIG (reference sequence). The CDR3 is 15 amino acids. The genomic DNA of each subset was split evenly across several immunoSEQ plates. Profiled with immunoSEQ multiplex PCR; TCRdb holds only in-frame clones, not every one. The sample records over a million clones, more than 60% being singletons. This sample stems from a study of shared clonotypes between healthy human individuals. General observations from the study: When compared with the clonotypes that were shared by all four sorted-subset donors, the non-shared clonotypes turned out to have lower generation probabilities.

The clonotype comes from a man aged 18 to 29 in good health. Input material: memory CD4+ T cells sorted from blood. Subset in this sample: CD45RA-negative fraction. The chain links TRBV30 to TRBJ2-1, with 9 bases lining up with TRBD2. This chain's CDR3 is CAWGTLAGLRNEQFF. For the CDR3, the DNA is TGTGCCTGGGGGACTCTAGCGGGACTTAGGAATGAGCAGTTCTTC.